This is a list of T cell receptor beta chains from one sample in a study of T cell repertoires in cytomegalovirus infection. Using its own MiXCR run on the reads, TCRdb lists one record per CDR3 protein. This table has approximately 990,000 distinct CDR3 sequences, around 30% appearing once. Antigen specificity for these receptors is unknown. This material consisted of cultured CD8+ T cells from PBMCs, taken from culture after CMV antigen stimulation. Every receptor here comes from a human donor in good health (CMV status not recorded). Some clones in this sample may be carry-over from other donors' samples. CDR3s include the opening cysteine and the closing phenylalanine or tryptophan.

CDR3	J	V
CASSYPGQGPYNEQFF	TRBJ2-1	TRBV7-9
CASRLGFGNTEAFF	TRBJ1-1	TRBV5-4
CSARGGQGYEQYF	TRBJ2-7	TRBV29-1
CASSYGVGPTSYEQYF	TRBJ2-7	TRBV6-6
CAIRWGNEQFF	TRBJ2-1	TRBV10-3
CASSPGQGAEFQETQYF	TRBJ2-5	TRBV4-1
CASSSSDGPKQTQYF	TRBJ2-5	TRBV7-9
CASSYSAPWGLGETQYF	TRBJ2-5	TRBV6-5
CASSHSGVGGNQPQHF	TRBJ1-5	TRBV7-9
CASSPTTAVAGVDSGELFF	TRBJ2-2	TRBV3-1
CASSVSTGGLRGYTF	TRBJ1-2	TRBV7-2
CASSFPGGSSGNTIYF	TRBJ1-3	TRBV11-2
CASSQPFTGIGTEAFF	TRBJ1-1	TRBV4-2
CASSLEGTPNEKLFF	TRBJ1-4	TRBV5-5
CASSLRFGGNEQFF	TRBJ2-1	TRBV5-1
CASSLPSGGAITGEQFF	TRBJ2-1	TRBV7-3
CASSLVGQQETQYF	TRBJ2-5	TRBV7-9
CASSEGWGTGGPHEQFF	TRBJ2-1	TRBV7-9
CASSFWGSGTGSYGYTF	TRBJ1-2	TRBV27
CASSQEERVTNEKLFF	TRBJ1-4	TRBV4-2
CASSQDAPNKREAFF	TRBJ1-1	TRBV4-3
CASTLVAGQGTRSYTF	TRBJ1-2	TRBV27
CASSLRGERNLYGYTF	TRBJ1-2	TRBV7-3
CASSPRQVPDTQYF	TRBJ2-3	TRBV7-8
CASSLAGGRMGEQYF	TRBJ2-7	TRBV7-8
CASTGLAGEENEQFF	TRBJ2-1	TRBV12-3/TRBV12-4
CASSANRGLNTEAFF	TRBJ1-1	TRBV19